The present T cell receptor (beta chain) was sequenced within a study of CD8 T cells in Susac syndrome. With random hexamers, reverse transcription was performed on roughly 0.45 to 1 ug of RNA. The CDR3 of TCR beta was amplified by immunoSEQ multiplex PCR across 54 Vbeta and 13 Jbeta. TCRdb passed the immunoSEQ multiplex PCR reads through MiXCR, listing each CDR3 protein once. The sample consists of some 110,000 distinct CDR3 sequences, around 94% of them appearing once. With 7 bases clipped from V and 6 bases from J, the junction kept 17 bases outside the gene matches. This CDR3 contains 16 residues. CDR1 MDHEN and CDR2 SYDVKM come from the germline V gene.

The TCR was taken from a human donor in good health. J is TRBJ2-7 and V is TRBV28, with TRBD2 identical over 8 bases. What was sequenced was CD4+ T cells from PBMCs. DNA of the CDR3: TGTGCCAGCACCCTCCGACTAGCGAATATAATAGCCGAGCAGTACTTC. Its translation is CASTLRLANIIAEQYF.